This passage covers 27 T cell receptor beta chains from one sample sequenced in a study of T-cell reconstitution after alpha-beta-depleted transplantation in children. TCRbeta library preparation incorporated unique molecular identifiers. TCRdb ran MiXCR on the PCR reads and lists one entry per CDR3 protein. The table records 300,000 or so distinct CDR3 sequences, about 10% of them present only once. The starting material was PBMCs from the stem cell graft donor, obtained from the stem cell graft. The receptor source for this set is a human donor who donated a stem cell graft to a child with SCID.

V is TRBV27 and J is TRBJ2-1; D perhaps matches TRBD1 (6 bases). Trimming left V 6 bases short and J 3 bases short, with 18 bases between. This CDR3 has 16 amino acids. Germline V gene sequence: CDR1 MNHEY, CDR2 SMNVEV (reference sequence). The CDR3 is CASSATGTFGYNEQFF. In DNA form, the CDR3 reads TGTGCCAGCAGCGCTACCGGGACATTTGGCTACAATGAGCAGTTCTTC.

The genes are TRBV6-4 and TRBJ2-1; TRBD2 aligns across 11 bases. The V and J ends lost 6 bases and 4 bases, in that order; junction bases with no gene match: 11. CDR3 length: 17 residues. CDR1 is MRHNA, CDR2 SNTAGT, per germline. DNA of the CDR3: TGTGCCAGCAGAACTAGCGGGGGTAAGGGGGATTACAATGAGCAGTTCTTC. Translating gives CASRTSGGKGDYNEQFF.

J is TRBJ1-1 and V is TRBV5-1, with D possibly matching TRBD1 (5 bases). From germline, CDR1 is SGHRS and CDR2 YFSETQ. This CDR3 spans 15 amino acids. V shed 3 bases and J shed 1 base, with 13 bases lying between them. This CDR3 is CASSWTGTENTEAFF. Written as DNA, the CDR3 is TGCGCCAGCAGCTGGACCGGGACGGAGAACACTGAAGCTTTCTTT.

The J gene is TRBJ2-1, the V gene TRBV6-6, with TRBD2 as a possible D gene (6 bases). The V gene's germline CDR1 is MNHNY and CDR2 SVGAGI (reference sequence). V lost 7 bases and J 6 bases, leaving 13 bases between the germline ends. The CDR3 is made up of 13 amino acids. CDR3 sequence reads: CASTGDWRNEQFF. The CDR3 region has the DNA TGTGCCAGCACCGGGGACTGGCGCAATGAGCAGTTCTTC.

A single count supports this clonotype. V usage is TRBV7-9 and J usage is TRBJ2-5, with D unresolved. V lost 2 bases to trimming and J lost 7 bases, with 14 bases between them. The length of the CDR3 is 14 residues. Germline V gene sequence: CDR1 SEHNR, CDR2 FQNEAQ (reference sequence). CDR3 coding DNA: TGTGCCAGCAGCTTAACCTACTCCTTGGGGACCCAGTACTTC. Its protein is CASSLTYSLGTQYF.

In its sample, this clonotype is medium-sized (0.01 to 0.1%). V is TRBV7-9 and J is TRBJ1-1; 12 nucleotides line up with TRBD1. Germline loops: CDR1 SEHNR, CDR2 FQNEAQ (reference sequence). Trimming at V came to 4 bases and at J to 10 bases, leaving 7 bases not matched to a gene. The CDR3 is 14 residues long. The CDR3 bases are TGTGCCAGCAGCTCAGAGGGACAGGGGGCTCGAGCTTTCTTT. It codes for CASSSEGQGARAFF. The whole variable domain, remainder taken from reference TRBV7-9 and TRBJ1-1, is DTGVSQNPRHKITKRGQNVTFRCDPISEHNRLYWYRQTLGQGPEFLTYFQNEAQLEKSRLLSDRFSAERPKGSFSTLEIQRTEQGDSAMYLCASSSEGQGARAFFGQGTRLTVV.

This chain joins TRBV5-1 and TRBJ2-2; 8 positions match TRBD1. The V and J ends lost 2 bases and 1 base, in that order; junction bases with no gene match: 4. The CDR3 runs to 16 residues. The germline gives CDR1 SGHRS, CDR2 YFSETQ. CDR3 residues: CASSFGQGWNTGELFF. The CDR3 region has the DNA TGCGCCAGCAGCTTCGGACAGGGATGGAACACCGGGGAGCTGTTTTTT. Complete variable domain (other parts from reference TRBV5-1 and TRBJ2-2): KAGVTQTPRYLIKTRGQQVTLSCSPISGHRSVSWYQQTPGQGLQFLFEYFSETQRNKGNFPGRFSGRQFSNSRSEMNVSTLELGDSALYLCASSFGQGWNTGELFFGEGSRLTVL.

Comments on this clonotype: This may be a read error, as it is one base from a much larger clone. V and J are TRBV12-3 or TRBV12-4 and TRBJ2-2; the match to TRBD2 covers 11 bases. The CDR3 runs 15 residues. V shed 5 bases and J 10 bases; nucleotides not matched to a gene: 9. The CDR3 region is CASSTSGGTAVELFF. The CDR3 nucleotides read TGTGCCAGCAGTACTAGCGGGGGAACTGCCGTGGAGCTGTTTTTT.

The V gene is TRBV5-1, the J gene TRBJ2-5; D may be TRBD1 (5 bases). V lost 0 bases and J 2 bases, leaving 11 bases between the germline ends. This CDR3 has 15 residues. Looked up from germline, CDR1 is SGHRS and CDR2 is YFSETQ. CDR3 in amino acids: CASSLDGARQETQYF. The CDR3 DNA follows: TGCGCCAGCAGCTTGGATGGGGCGAGGCAAGAGACCCAGTACTTC.

Note on this clonotype: An end of the junction does not agree with germline; a read error may underlie this. The chain employs TRBV12-3 or TRBV12-4 and TRBJ1-1; possible D gene TRBD1, 6 bases. The CDR3 is 13 amino acids. CDR3 DNA sequence: TGTGCCAGCAGTTCGGGGGGCCCAAGCTCGTCTCTCTTT. It encodes CASSSGGPSSSLF.

J is TRBJ1-6 and V is TRBV7-9; D remains unclear. CDR3 length: 16 residues. Germline V gives CDR1 SEHNR, CDR2 FQNEAQ (reference sequence). V shed 5 bases and J shed 0 bases, with 11 bases lying between them. The CDR3 spells CASSRLDRSYNSPLHF. The DNA for the CDR3 is TGTGCCAGCAGCCGCCTAGATCGCTCCTATAATTCACCCCTCCACTTT.

This clonotype turned up a few times. The CDR3 DNA sequence: TGTGCCAGCAGTACCACGGGGGGTACGCAGTATTTT. Amino acid sequence: CASSTTGGTQYF. The rearrangement joins TRBV12-3 or TRBV12-4 to TRBJ2-3, with 7 nucleotides matching TRBD2. V dropped 5 bases and J dropped 8; count of bases not matched to a gene: 4. The CDR3 runs 12 residues.

In this sample, this clonotype turned up a few times. V usage is TRBV5-6 and J usage is TRBJ2-5; 12 bases map to TRBD2. The CDR3 runs 16 residues. V was clipped by 2 bases and J by 1 base; unmatched bases: 3. The V gene's germline CDR1 is SGHDT and CDR2 YYEEEE. The CDR3 reads CASSLLAGGFQETQYF. The CDR3 DNA follows: TGTGCCAGCAGCTTACTAGCGGGGGGCTTCCAAGAGACCCAGTACTTC.

This clonotype was detected only a few times. This chain joins TRBV20-1 and TRBJ2-1; 12 nucleotides agree with TRBD2. The ends lost 7 bases at V and 6 bases at J; junction bases unmatched: 10. CDR1 is DFQATT and CDR2 is SNEGSKA in the germline V gene (reference sequence). The CDR3 extends over 15 amino acids. CDR3 nucleotides: TGCAGTGTTAGTCTAGCGGGGGGGCGGGGCAATGAGCAGTTCTTC. Translated, it gives CSVSLAGGRGNEQFF.

In this sample, this clonotype turned up a few times. This chain connects TRBV12-3 or TRBV12-4 to TRBJ1-1; D gene ambiguous. The CDR3 has 14 residues. Between the trimmed V and J ends, which lost 5 bases and 1 base, there was a span of 11 bases. CDR3 nucleotides: TGTGCCAGCAGTGCCCCGGGAGAGAACACTGAAGCTTTCTTT. This translates into CASSAPGENTEAFF.

There are many counts of this clonotype. This chain links TRBV5-1 with TRBJ2-1; TRBD2 matches at 7 bases. Germline V gene data show CDR1 as SGHRS and CDR2 as YFSETQ. V lost 0 bases to trimming and J lost 8 bases; unmatched junction nucleotides: 5. This CDR3 comprises 14 residues. The CDR3 region has the DNA TGCGCCAGCAGCTTGGAACCAGGGAGGGATGAGCAGTTCTTC. This translates into CASSLEPGRDEQFF.

This clonotype was seen only a few times. J is TRBJ1-1 and V is TRBV20-1; no firm D call. Trimming cost V 1 base and J 4 bases, with 7 bases left between them. CDR3 length: 12 residues. The V gene's germline CDR1 is DFQATT and CDR2 SNEGSKA (reference sequence). Here the CDR3 reads CSARAWATEAFF. The CDR3, as DNA: TGCAGTGCTAGAGCCTGGGCCACTGAAGCTTTCTTT.

There are many counts of this clonotype. The chain couples TRBV12-3 or TRBV12-4 to TRBJ2-2; D remains ambiguous. The CDR3 extends over 11 amino acids. The V and J ends lost 5 bases and 9 bases respectively, with 7 bases between them. The CDR3 is CASSTPRELFF. The DNA for the CDR3 is TGTGCCAGCAGTACCCCGCGGGAGCTGTTTTTT.

The J gene is TRBJ2-7, the V gene TRBV5-4; 13 positions match TRBD2. Germline values: CDR1 SGHNT, CDR2 YYREEE (reference sequence). V shed 5 bases, J shed 2 bases, and the junction held 7 bases outside the gene matches. The CDR3 consists of 16 residues. CDR3 region: CASRPGTSGATYEQYF. The CDR3 coding sequence is TGTGCCAGCAGGCCTGGGACTAGCGGGGCCACCTACGAGCAGTACTTC.

The gene calls are TRBV12-5 and TRBJ1-1; a weak D match, TRBD1 (5 bases). The germline V gene has CDR1 LGHNT and CDR2 FRNRAP. This CDR3 has 14 amino acids. The V end lost 4 bases, the J end lost 3 bases, and 12 bases lay between the germline ends. CDR3 coding DNA: TGTGCTAGTGGTTCCCGGCGGGGGGACACTGAAGCTTTCTTT. Translated, it gives CASGSRRGDTEAFF.

The rearrangement uses TRBV7-3 and TRBJ1-1; 10 positions agree with TRBD1. CDR1 and CDR2 (germline): SGHTA, FQGTGA. CDR3 length: 17 amino acids. The junction had 15 bases not matched to a gene; V was cut back by 6 bases and J by 5 bases. The CDR3 protein is CASRFSGTGVSQTEAFF. CDR3 coding DNA: TGTGCCAGCAGGTTTTCCGGGACAGGGGTCAGTCAGACTGAAGCTTTCTTT.

Comments on this clonotype: A much larger clone differs by one base, so this may be a read error. The V call is TRBV20-1, the J call TRBJ2-5; 10 bases fit TRBD2. The germline V gene has CDR1 DFQATT and CDR2 SNEGSKA (reference sequence). This CDR3 has 12 amino acids. The CDR3 spells CSAGTSAETRYF. In nucleotides, the CDR3 is TGCAGTGCTGGGACTAGCGCCGAGACCCGGTACTTC.

This clonotype was seen more than once but under ten times. The chain has TRBV15 and TRBJ1-5; D gene ambiguous. This CDR3 contains 15 residues. Germline CDR1 is LNHNV and CDR2 is YYDKDF (reference sequence). V dropped 0 bases and J dropped 0 bases, with 6 bases sitting between them. CDR3 nucleotide sequence: TGTGCCACCAGCAGAGATAAGGGTAGCAATCAGCCCCAGCATTTT. It codes for CATSRDKGSNQPQHF.

This clonotype was detected many times. The V gene is TRBV12-3 or TRBV12-4, the J gene TRBJ1-5; D may be TRBD1 (5 bases). CDR3 length: 12 residues. V gave up 5 bases and J gave up 9 bases, with 11 bases separating them. CDR3 nucleotide sequence: TGTGCCAGCAGTGCCTACAGGCTGCCCCAGCATTTT. It is translated as CASSAYRLPQHF.

Ten or more counts support this clonotype. The chain employs TRBV12-3 or TRBV12-4 and TRBJ1-1, with D unresolved. V was pared by 5 bases and J by 7 bases, with 14 bases between. This CDR3 has 13 residues. The CDR3 region has the DNA TGTGCCAGCAGTCCCCCGACGTTAAGTGAAGCTTTCTTT. It encodes CASSPPTLSEAFF.

The J gene is TRBJ1-4, the V gene TRBV4-2; 7 positions match TRBD1. This CDR3 is 16 amino acids long. V shed 0 bases and J 8 bases; nucleotides not matched to a gene: 9. Germline lookup yields CDR1 LGHNA and CDR2 YNFKEQ. CDR3 nucleotides: TGTGCCAGCAGCCAAGATTTCGGGACACAGGGGGAAAAACTGTTTTTT. Translation: CASSQDFGTQGEKLFF.

This clonotype was seen more than once but under ten times. The V call is TRBV5-1, the J call TRBJ1-2; no firm D call. Trimming took 0 bases from V and 4 from J, leaving 13 bases between them. The CDR3 is 15 residues long. CDR1 SGHRS and CDR2 YFSETQ come from the germline V gene. CDR3 nucleotide sequence: TGCGCCAGCAGCTTGGACGGGAAGGGAGGCTATGGCTACACCTTC. The encoded protein is CASSLDGKGGYGYTF.